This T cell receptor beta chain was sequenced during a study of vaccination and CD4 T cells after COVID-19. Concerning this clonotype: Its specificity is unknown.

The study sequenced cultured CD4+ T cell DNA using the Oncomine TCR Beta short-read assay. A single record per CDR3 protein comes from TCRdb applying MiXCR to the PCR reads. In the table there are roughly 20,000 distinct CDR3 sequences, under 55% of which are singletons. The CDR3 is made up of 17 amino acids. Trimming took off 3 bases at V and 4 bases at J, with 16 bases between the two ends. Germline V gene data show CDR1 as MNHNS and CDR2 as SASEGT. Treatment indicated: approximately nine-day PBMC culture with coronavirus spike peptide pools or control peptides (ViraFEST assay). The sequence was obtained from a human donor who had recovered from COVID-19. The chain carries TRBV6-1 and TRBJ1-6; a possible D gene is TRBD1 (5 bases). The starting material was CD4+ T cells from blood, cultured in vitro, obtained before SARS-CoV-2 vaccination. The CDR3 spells CASSEGVWVGYNSPLHF. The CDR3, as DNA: TGTGCCAGCAGTGAGGGGGTGTGGGTAGGTTATAATTCACCCCTCCACTTT.